This TCR beta chain was obtained from a study of metastatic and nonmetastatic thyroid tumors. Study-wide background: The comparison covered peripheral blood and tumor or nodule tissue in malignant and benign thyroid patients.

TCRdb used MiXCR to call clones anew from the PCR reads. The table records about 30,000 clones, about 40% of them present only once. Nobody among the patients had been given any treatment before thyroid surgery. This clone was counted a few times. What it binds is unknown. The study, taken as a whole, reports: According to reports, the diversity of TCR beta was significantly higher in malignant thyroid tumors than in benign nodules, and this held in both blood and tumor samples.

This receptor was taken from a female donor with papillary thyroid cancer or a benign thyroid nodule (not recorded which). Some clones in this sample may be carry-over from other donors' samples. Sequences were obtained from tumor tissue.

The CDR3 sequence: CASSYGNYNEQFF. The CDR3 DNA is TGTGCCAGCAGTTATGGGAACTACAATGAGCAGTTCTTC. This chain uses TRBV2 with TRBJ2-1; D not resolved. The CDR3 consists of 13 residues. Germline assignment: CDR1 SNHLY and CDR2 FYNNEI. The germline V and J ends were trimmed by 5 bases and 3 bases, with 8 bases remaining between them.